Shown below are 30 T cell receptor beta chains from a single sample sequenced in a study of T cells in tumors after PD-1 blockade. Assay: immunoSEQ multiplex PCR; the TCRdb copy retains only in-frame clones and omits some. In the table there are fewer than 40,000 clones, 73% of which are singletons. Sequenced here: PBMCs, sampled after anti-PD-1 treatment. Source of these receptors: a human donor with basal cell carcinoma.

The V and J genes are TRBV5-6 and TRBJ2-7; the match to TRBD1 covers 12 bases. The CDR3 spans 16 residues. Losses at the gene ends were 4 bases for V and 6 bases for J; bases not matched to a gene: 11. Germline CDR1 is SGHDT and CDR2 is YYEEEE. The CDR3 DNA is TGTGCCAGCAGCCGAAGGCAGGGACAGGGGGCACGCGAGCAGTACTTC. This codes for CASSRRQGQGAREQYF.

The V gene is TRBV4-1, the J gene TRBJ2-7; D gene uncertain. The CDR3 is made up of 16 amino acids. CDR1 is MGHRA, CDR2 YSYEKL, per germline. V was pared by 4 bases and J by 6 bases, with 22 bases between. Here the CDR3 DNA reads TGCGCCAGCAGCCGCCGTGCGTCCGACCCGTTCCTCGAGCAGTACTTC. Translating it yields CASSRRASDPFLEQYF.

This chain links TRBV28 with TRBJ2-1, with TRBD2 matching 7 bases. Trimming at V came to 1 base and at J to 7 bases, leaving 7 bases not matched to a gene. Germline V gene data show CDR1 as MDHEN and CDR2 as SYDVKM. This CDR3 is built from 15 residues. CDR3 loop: CASSLFGGTTNEQFF. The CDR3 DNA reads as TGTGCCAGCAGTTTATTTGGCGGGACTACTAATGAGCAGTTCTTC.

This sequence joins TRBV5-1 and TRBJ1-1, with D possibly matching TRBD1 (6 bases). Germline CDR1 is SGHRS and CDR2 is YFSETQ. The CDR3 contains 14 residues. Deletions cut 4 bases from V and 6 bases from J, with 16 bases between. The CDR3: CASSVQPGVPEAFF. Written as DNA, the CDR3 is TGCGCCAGCAGCGTACAACCAGGGGTTCCTGAAGCTTTCTTT.

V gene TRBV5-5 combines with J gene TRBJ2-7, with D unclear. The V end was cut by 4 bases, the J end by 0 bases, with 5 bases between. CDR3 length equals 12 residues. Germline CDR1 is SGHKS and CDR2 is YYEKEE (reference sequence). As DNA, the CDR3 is TGTGCCAGCAGCCTCCGCTCCTACGAGCAGTACTTC. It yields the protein CASSLRSYEQYF.

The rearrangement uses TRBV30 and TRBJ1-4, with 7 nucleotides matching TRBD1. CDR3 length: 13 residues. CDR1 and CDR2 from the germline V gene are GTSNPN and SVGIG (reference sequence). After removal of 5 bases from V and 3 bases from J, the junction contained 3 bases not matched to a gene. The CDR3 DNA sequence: TGTGCCTGGGGGGGACAGCCTAATGAAAAACTGTTTTTT. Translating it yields CAWGGQPNEKLFF.

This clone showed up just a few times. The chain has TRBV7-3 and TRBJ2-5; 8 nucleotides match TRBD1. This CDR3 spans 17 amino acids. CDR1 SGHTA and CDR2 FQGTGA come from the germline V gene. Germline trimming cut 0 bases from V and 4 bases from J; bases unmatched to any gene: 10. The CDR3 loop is CASSLTGAGGNGETQYF. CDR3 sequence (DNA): TGTGCCAGCAGCTTAACAGGCGCAGGGGGCAACGGAGAGACCCAGTACTTC.

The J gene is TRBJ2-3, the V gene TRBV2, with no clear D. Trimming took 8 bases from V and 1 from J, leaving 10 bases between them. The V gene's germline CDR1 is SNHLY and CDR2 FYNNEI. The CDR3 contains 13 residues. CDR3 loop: CASSPGRTDTQYF. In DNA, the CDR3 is TGTGCCAGCTCCCCTGGGCGCACAGATACGCAGTATTTT.

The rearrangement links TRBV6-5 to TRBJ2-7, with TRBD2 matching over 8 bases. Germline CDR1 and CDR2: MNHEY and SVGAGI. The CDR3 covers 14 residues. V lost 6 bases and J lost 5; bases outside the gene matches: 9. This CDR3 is CASSRDRTSHEQYF. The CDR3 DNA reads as TGTGCCAGCAGCCGAGACCGGACTAGCCACGAGCAGTACTTC.

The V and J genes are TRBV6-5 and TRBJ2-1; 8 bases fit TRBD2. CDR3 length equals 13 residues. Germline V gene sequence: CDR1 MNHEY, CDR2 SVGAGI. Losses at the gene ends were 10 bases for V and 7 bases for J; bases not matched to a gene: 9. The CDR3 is CATQAGGLNEQFF. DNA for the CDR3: TGTGCCACCCAGGCGGGAGGATTAAATGAGCAGTTCTTC.

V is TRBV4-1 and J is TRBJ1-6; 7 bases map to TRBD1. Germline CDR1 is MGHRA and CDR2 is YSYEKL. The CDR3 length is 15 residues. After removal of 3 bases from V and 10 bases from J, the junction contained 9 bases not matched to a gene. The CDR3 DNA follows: TGCGCCAGCAGCCAGGATTCACAGGGGAGGTCACCCCTCCACTTT. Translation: CASSQDSQGRSPLHF.

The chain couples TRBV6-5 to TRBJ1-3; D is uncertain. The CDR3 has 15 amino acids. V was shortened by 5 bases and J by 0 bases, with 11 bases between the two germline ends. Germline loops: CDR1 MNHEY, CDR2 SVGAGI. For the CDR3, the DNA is TGTGCCAGCAGTATAACAAGAAGCTCTGGAAACACCATATATTTT. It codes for CASSITRSSGNTIYF.

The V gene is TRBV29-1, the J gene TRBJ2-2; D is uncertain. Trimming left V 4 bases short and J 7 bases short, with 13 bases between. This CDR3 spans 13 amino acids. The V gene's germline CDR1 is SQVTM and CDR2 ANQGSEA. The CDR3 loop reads CSVVRDRGGELFF. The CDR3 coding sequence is TGCAGCGTTGTTAGGGATCGAGGCGGGGAGCTGTTTTTT.

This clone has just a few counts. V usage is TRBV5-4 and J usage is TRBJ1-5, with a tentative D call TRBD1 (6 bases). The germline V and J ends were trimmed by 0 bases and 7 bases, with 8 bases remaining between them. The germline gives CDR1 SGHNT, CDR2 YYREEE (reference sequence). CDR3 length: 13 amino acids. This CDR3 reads CASSLDRVQPQHF. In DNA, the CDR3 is TGTGCCAGCAGCTTGGACAGGGTCCAGCCCCAGCATTTT.

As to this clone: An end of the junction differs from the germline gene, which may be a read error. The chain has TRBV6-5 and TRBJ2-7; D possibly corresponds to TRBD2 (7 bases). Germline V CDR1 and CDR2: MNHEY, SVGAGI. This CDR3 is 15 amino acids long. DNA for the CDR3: TGTGCCAGCAGTCCGGGGGGCAGGGTATCCTCCGAGCAGTACTTC. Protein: CASSPGGRVSSEQYF.

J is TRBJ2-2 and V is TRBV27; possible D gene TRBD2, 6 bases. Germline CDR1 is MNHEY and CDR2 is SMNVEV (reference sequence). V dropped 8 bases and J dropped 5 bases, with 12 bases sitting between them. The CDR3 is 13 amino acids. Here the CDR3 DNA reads TGTGCCAGCCGGGGAGGCCAAACCGGGGAGCTGTTTTTT. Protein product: CASRGGQTGELFF.

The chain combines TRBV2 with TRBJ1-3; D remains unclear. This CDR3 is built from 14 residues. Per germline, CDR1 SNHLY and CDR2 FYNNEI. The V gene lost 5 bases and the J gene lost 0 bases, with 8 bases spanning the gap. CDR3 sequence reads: CASSLGNSGNTIYF. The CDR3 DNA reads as TGTGCCAGCAGTCTAGGGAACTCTGGAAACACCATATATTTT.

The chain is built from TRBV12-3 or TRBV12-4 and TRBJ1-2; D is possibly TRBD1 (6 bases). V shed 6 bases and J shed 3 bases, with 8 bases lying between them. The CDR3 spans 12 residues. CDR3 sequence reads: CASSKGDYGYTF. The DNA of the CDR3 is TGTGCCAGCAGCAAGGGGGACTATGGCTACACCTTC.

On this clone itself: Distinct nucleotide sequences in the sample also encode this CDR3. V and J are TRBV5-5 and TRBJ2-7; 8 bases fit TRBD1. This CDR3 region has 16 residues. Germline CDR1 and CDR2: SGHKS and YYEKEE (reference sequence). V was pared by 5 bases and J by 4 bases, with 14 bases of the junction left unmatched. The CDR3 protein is CASSSLMGQGAYEQYF. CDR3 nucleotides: TGTGCCAGCAGTTCCCTGATGGGGCAGGGGGCTTACGAGCAGTACTTC.

The CDR3 protein is CASSDEMGLGQETQYF. As DNA, the CDR3 is TGTGCCAGCAGTGATGAGATGGGTTTGGGGCAAGAGACCCAGTACTTC. This chain links TRBV2 with TRBJ2-5; the D is unclear. This CDR3 contains 16 residues. V dropped 3 bases and J dropped 2 bases, with 16 bases sitting between them. Per germline, CDR1 SNHLY and CDR2 FYNNEI.

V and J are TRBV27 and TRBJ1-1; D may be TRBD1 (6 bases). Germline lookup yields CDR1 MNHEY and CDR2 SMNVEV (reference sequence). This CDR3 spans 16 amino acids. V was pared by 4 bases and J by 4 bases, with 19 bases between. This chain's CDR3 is CASSSPFTGSGTEAFF. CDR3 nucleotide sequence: TGTGCCAGCAGTTCTCCTTTTACAGGGTCGGGCACTGAAGCTTTCTTT.

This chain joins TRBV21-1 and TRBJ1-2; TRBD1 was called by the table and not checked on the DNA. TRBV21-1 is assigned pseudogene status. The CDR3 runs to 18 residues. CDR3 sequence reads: CASTDARDRTHVGYGYTF. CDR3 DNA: TGTGCCAGCACCGATGCCCGGGACAGGACTCATGTAGGGTATGGCTACACCTTC.

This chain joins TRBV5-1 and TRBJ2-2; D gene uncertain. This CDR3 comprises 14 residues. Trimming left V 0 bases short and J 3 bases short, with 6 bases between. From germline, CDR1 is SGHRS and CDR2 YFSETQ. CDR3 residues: CASSLALDTGELFF. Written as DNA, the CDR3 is TGCGCCAGCAGCTTGGCGTTAGACACCGGGGAGCTGTTTTTT.

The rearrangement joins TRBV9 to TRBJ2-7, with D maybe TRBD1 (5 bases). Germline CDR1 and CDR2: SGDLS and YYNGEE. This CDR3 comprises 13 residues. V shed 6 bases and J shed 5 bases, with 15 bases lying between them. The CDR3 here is CASTTAPGNEQYF. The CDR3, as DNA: TGTGCCAGCACCACCGCCCCAGGGAACGAGCAGTACTTC.

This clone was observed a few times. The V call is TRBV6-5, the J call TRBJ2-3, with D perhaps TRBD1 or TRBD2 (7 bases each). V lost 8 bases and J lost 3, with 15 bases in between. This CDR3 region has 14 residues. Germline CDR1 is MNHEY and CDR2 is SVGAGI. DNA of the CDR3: TGTGCCAGCCGATCCCAGGGGGGGACAGATACGCAGTATTTT. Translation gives CASRSQGGTDTQYF.

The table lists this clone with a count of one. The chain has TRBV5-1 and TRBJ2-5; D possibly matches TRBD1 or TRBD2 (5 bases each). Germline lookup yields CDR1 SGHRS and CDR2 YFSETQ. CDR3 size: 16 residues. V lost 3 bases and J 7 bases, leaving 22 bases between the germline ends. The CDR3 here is CASSSPPGLGYGTQYF. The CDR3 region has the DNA TGCGCCAGCAGCTCCCCCCCGGGGCTCGGGTATGGGACCCAGTACTTC.

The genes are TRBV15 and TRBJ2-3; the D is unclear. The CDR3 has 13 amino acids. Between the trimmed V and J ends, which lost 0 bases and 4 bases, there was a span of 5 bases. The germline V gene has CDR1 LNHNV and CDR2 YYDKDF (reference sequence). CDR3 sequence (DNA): TGTGCCACCAGCAGAGATCTTTCAGATACGCAGTATTTT. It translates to CATSRDLSDTQYF.

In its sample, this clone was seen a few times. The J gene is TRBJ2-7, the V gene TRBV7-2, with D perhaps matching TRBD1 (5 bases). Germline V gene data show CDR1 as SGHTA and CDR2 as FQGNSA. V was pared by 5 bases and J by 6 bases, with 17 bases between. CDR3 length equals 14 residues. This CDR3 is CASSPYDRTGEQYF. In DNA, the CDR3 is TGTGCCAGCAGCCCGTACGATCGAACAGGCGAGCAGTACTTC.

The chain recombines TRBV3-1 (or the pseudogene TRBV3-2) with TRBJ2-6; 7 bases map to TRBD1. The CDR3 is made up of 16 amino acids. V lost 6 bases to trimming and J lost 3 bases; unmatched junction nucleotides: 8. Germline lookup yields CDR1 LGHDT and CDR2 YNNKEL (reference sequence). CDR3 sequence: CASSKGGWVGANVLTF. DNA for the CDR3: TGTGCCAGCAGTAAAGGGGGCTGGGTTGGGGCCAACGTCCTGACTTTC.

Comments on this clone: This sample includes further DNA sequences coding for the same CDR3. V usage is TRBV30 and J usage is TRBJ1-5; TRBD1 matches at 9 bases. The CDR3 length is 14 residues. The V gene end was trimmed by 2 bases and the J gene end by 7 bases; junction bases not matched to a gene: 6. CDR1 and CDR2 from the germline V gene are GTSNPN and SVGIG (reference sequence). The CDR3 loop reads CAWSTGGAGQPQHF. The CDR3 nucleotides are TGTGCCTGGAGTACAGGGGGCGCGGGGCAGCCCCAGCATTTT.